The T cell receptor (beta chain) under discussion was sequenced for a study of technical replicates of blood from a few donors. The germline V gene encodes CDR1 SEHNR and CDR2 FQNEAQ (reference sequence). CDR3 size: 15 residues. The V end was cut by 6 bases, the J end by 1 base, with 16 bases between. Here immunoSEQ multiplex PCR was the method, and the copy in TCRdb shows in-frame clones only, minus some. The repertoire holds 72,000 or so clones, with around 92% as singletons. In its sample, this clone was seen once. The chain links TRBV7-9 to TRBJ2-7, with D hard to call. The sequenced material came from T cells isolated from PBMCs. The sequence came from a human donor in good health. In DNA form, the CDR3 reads TGTGCCAGCAGTCTTAGCCGTGAGCTATCCTACGAGCAGTACTTC. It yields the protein CASSLSRELSYEQYF.